Listed here are 14 T cell receptor beta chains from one sample, sequenced in a study of cytomegalovirus exposure and HLA in healthy donors. Some clones are missing from TCRdb's copy, which holds only in-frame ones; the method was immunoSEQ multiplex PCR. The table lists approximately 70,000 clones, around 94% of them singletons, with more than 2.5% in the top ten. The sequenced sample was PBMCs. The receptors stem from a woman under 30 in good health and CMV-seropositive.

The chain joins TRBV5-1 to TRBJ2-2; 9 nucleotides agree with TRBD2. The CDR3 is made up of 15 amino acids. The germline gives CDR1 SGHRS, CDR2 YFSETQ. The ends lost 2 bases at V and 1 base at J; junction bases unmatched: 0. The CDR3 sequence is CASSLLAGNTGELFF. CDR3 in DNA: TGCGCCAGCAGCTTACTAGCGGGGAACACCGGGGAGCTGTTTTTT.

The chain employs TRBV4-1 and TRBJ2-1; D gene ambiguous. Germline V CDR1 and CDR2: MGHRA, YSYEKL. Trimming removed 3 bases from V and 8 bases from J, with 11 bases in between. The CDR3 length is 13 residues. The CDR3 here is CASSQRSVYEQFF. The CDR3 DNA reads TGCGCCAGCAGCCAGAGGTCTGTCTATGAGCAGTTCTTC.

The rearrangement joins TRBV9 to TRBJ2-1, with TRBD2 matching 10 bases. CDR3 length equals 15 residues. CDR1 SGDLS and CDR2 YYNGEE come from the germline V gene. J was trimmed by 7 bases and V by 3 bases; bases with no gene match: 7. CDR3 loop: CASSGGLAVVNEQFF. The CDR3 DNA reads as TGTGCCAGCAGCGGTGGACTAGCGGTTGTAAATGAGCAGTTCTTC.

The gene calls are TRBV19 and TRBJ2-1; D possibly corresponds to TRBD1 (6 bases). Germline V CDR1 and CDR2: LNHDA, SQIVND (reference sequence). The CDR3 consists of 17 residues. Trimming cost V 4 bases and J 0 bases, with 16 bases left between them. Written as DNA, the CDR3 is TGTGCCAGTAGTACCGGACAGTTCTGGAGCTCCTACAATGAGCAGTTCTTC. This sequence encodes CASSTGQFWSSYNEQFF.

The J gene is TRBJ2-3, the V gene TRBV28; TRBD2 matches at 10 bases. Germline loops: CDR1 MDHEN, CDR2 SYDVKM. CDR3 length: 15 amino acids. V lost 6 bases to trimming and J lost 5 bases; unmatched junction nucleotides: 8. CDR3 in DNA: TGTGCCAGCAGACAAAGCGGGAGGGCCGGAGATACGCAGTATTTT. Its protein is CASRQSGRAGDTQYF.

The chain employs TRBV28 and TRBJ1-3; perhaps TRBD1 as D (5 bases). CDR3 length equals 15 residues. Germline lookup yields CDR1 MDHEN and CDR2 SYDVKM. Trimming cost V 2 bases and J 4 bases, with 12 bases left between them. DNA of the CDR3: TGTGCCAGCAGTTTAGGGGGGATCGGGGGAAACACCATATATTTT. Its protein product is CASSLGGIGGNTIYF.

The chain employs TRBV7-9 and TRBJ2-1; 8 bases fit TRBD1. The CDR3 contains 16 residues. Germline loops: CDR1 SEHNR, CDR2 FQNEAQ (reference sequence). Trimming took 2 bases from V and 6 from J; bases not matched to a gene: 9. CDR3 region: CASSLSRGQVRNEQFF. CDR3 DNA sequence: TGTGCCAGCAGCTTAAGCCGGGGACAGGTACGCAATGAGCAGTTCTTC.

The chain uses TRBV4-3 and TRBJ1-3, with D tentatively TRBD1 (5 bases). The CDR3 totals 21 residues. Germline assignment: CDR1 LGHNA and CDR2 YSLEER. V lost 0 bases and J 0 bases, leaving 24 bases between the germline ends. CDR3 bases: TGCGCCAGCAGCCAAGAGGGCAGTCGCGGGGGGACTCTTGGCTCTGGAAACACCATATATTTT. As protein: CASSQEGSRGGTLGSGNTIYF.

The chain links TRBV30 to TRBJ2-7, with D possibly TRBD2 on 6 matching bases. V shed 0 bases and J shed 4 bases, with 22 bases lying between them. This CDR3 spans 17 amino acids. Germline V lookup: CDR1 GTSNPN, CDR2 SVGIG (reference sequence). The CDR3 DNA reads TGTGCCTGGAGTGTAGATGTTGGGGGGTTTTCTTTTTACGAGCAGTACTTC. Translation: CAWSVDVGGFSFYEQYF.

The chain carries TRBV28 and TRBJ2-7; 9 nucleotides line up with TRBD2. Germline loops: CDR1 MDHEN, CDR2 SYDVKM. V lost 7 bases, J lost 7 bases, and 17 bases stayed unmatched. The CDR3 is 16 residues long. The CDR3 reads CASTNLPPGTSLEQYF. The CDR3 DNA reads TGTGCCAGCACTAATCTCCCCCCCGGGACTAGCCTAGAGCAGTACTTC. Drawing the rest from reference TRBV28 and TRBJ2-7, the complete variable domain is DVKVTQSSRYLVKRTGEKVFLECVQDMDHENMFWYRQDPGLGLRLIYFSYDVKMKEKGDIPEGYSVSREKKERFSLILESASTNQTSMYLCASTNLPPGTSLEQYFGPGTRLTVT.

This chain links TRBV18 with TRBJ2-7, with unresolved D. The CDR3 has 14 residues. The germline V and J ends were trimmed by 0 bases and 7 bases, with 13 bases remaining between them. Germline CDR1 reads KGHSH; CDR2 reads LQKENI. The DNA for the CDR3 is TGTGCCAGCTCACCACCTTCGAACCCCCGGGAGCAGTACTTC. Translated: CASSPPSNPREQYF.

The chain is built from TRBV2 and TRBJ2-7; 10 nucleotides align to TRBD2. The CDR3 loop spans 13 amino acids. Germline loops: CDR1 SNHLY, CDR2 FYNNEI. The V gene end was trimmed by 6 bases and the J gene end by 6 bases; junction bases not matched to a gene: 5. CDR3 sequence: CASSTSGDSEQYF. CDR3 nucleotide sequence: TGTGCCAGCAGCACTAGCGGGGACAGCGAGCAGTACTTC.

The chain joins TRBV7-9 to TRBJ2-7; 10 nucleotides match TRBD2. V was pared by 2 bases and J by 2 bases, with 3 bases of the junction left unmatched. In germline, CDR1 is SEHNR, CDR2 FQNEAQ (reference sequence). This CDR3 has 15 residues. The CDR3 nucleotides are TGTGCCAGCAGCTTAAGCGGGGGGGCCACCTACGAGCAGTACTTC. It encodes CASSLSGGATYEQYF.

The gene calls are TRBV7-6 and TRBJ1-4; D perhaps matches TRBD1 (6 bases). The CDR3 is 15 amino acids. The V end was cut by 6 bases, the J end by 7 bases, with 18 bases between. The germline V gene has CDR1 SGHVS and CDR2 FNYEAQ. CDR3 residues: CASRPSGWGREKLFF. The CDR3 coding sequence is TGTGCCAGCAGACCCTCCGGGTGGGGGCGTGAAAAACTGTTTTTT.